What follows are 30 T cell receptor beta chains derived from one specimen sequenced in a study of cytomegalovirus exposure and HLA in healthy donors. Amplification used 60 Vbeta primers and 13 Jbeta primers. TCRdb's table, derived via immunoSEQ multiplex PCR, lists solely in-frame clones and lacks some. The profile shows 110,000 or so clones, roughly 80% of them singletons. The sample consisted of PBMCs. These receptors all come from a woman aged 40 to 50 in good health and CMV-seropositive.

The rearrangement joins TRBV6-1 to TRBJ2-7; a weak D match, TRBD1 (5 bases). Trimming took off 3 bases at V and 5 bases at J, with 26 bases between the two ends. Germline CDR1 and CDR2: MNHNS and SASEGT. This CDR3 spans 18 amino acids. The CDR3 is CASSDRRFSREEIDEQYF. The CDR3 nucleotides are TGTGCCAGCAGTGACCGCCGGTTTAGCAGGGAAGAGATTGACGAGCAGTACTTC.

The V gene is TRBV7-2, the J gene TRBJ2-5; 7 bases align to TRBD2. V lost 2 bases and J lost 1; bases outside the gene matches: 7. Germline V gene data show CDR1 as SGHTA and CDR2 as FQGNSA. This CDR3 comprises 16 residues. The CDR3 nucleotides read TGTGCCAGCAGCTTATATGGGGGAGGGGCCCAAGAGACCCAGTACTTC. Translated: CASSLYGGGAQETQYF.

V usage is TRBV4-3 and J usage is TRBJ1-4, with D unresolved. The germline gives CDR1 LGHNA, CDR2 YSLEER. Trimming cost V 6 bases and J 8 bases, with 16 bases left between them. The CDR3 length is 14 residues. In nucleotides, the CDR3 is TGCGCCAGCAGTAAAACAGTGGGGAGGGAAAAACTGTTTTTT. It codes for CASSKTVGREKLFF.

The CDR3, as DNA: TGTGCCAGCAGCCGCGGGACCGCGAATCTTTACGAGCAGTACTTC. Translation: CASSRGTANLYEQYF. The J gene is TRBJ2-7, the V gene TRBV5-5; D is possibly TRBD2 (6 bases). This CDR3 has 15 amino acids. The germline V gene has CDR1 SGHKS and CDR2 YYEKEE (reference sequence). V was cut by 4 bases and J by 4 bases, with 18 bases left in between.

CDR3 amino acids: CASMVQVGGYEQYF. As DNA, the CDR3 is TGCGCCAGCATGGTCCAGGTGGGAGGGTACGAGCAGTACTTC. The V gene is TRBV5-1, the J gene TRBJ2-7, with TRBD2 matching 7 bases. After removal of 6 bases from V and 4 bases from J, the junction contained 10 bases not matched to a gene. The CDR3 totals 14 residues. The germline CDR1 and CDR2 sequences are SGHRS and YFSETQ.

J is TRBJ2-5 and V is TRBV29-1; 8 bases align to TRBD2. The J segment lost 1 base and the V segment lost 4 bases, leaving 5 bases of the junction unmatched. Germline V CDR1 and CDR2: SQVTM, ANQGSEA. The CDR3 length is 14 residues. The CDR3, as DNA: TGCAGCGTTGGGGGCGGGGGGCTCCAAGAGACCCAGTACTTC. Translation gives CSVGGGGLQETQYF.

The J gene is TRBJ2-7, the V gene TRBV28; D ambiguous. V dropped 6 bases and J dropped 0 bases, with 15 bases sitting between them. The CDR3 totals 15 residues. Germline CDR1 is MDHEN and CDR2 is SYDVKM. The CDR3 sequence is CASSSGSTSSYEQYF. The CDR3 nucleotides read TGTGCCAGCAGCTCGGGTTCGACCAGCTCCTACGAGCAGTACTTC.

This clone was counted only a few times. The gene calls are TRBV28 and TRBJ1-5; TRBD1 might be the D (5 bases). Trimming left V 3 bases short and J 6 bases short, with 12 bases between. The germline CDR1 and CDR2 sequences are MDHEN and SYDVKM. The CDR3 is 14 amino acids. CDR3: CASSFPGRLQPQHF. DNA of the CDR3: TGTGCCAGCAGTTTCCCAGGGCGCCTTCAGCCCCAGCATTTT.

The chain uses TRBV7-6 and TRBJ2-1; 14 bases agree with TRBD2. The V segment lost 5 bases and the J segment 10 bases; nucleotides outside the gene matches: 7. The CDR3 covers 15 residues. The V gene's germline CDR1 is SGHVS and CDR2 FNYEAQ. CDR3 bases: TGTGCCAGCAGCCATCGACTAGCGGGGGGGCCGGAGCAGTTCTTC. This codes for CASSHRLAGGPEQFF.

The CDR3 here is CSVDRVAETQYF. CDR3 coding DNA: TGCAGCGTTGACAGGGTGGCAGAGACCCAGTACTTC. The chain uses TRBV29-1 and TRBJ2-5, with D possibly matching TRBD1 (5 bases). CDR1 and CDR2 from the germline V gene are SQVTM and ANQGSEA. V lost 3 bases, J lost 4 bases, and 9 bases lay in between. The CDR3 is made up of 12 amino acids.

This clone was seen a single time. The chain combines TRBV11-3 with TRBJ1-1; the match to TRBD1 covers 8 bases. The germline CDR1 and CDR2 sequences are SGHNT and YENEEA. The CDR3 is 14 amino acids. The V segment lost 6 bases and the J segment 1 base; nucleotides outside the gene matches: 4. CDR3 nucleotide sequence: TGTGCCAGCAGTCAGGGGGCGCAGAACACTGAAGCTTTCTTT. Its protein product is CASSQGAQNTEAFF.

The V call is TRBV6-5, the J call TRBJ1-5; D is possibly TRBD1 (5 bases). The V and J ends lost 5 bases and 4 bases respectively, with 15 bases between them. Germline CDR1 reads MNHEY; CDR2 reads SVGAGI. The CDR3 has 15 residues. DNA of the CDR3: TGTGCCAGCAGTCCACAGGAGGAGGGGAATCAGCCCCAGCATTTT. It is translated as CASSPQEEGNQPQHF.

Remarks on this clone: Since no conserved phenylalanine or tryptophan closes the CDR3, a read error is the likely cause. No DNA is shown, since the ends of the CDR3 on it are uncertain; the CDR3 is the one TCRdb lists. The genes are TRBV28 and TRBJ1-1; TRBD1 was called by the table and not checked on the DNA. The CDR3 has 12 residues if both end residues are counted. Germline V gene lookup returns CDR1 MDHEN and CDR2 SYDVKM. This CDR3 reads CASSLPRGSRTE.

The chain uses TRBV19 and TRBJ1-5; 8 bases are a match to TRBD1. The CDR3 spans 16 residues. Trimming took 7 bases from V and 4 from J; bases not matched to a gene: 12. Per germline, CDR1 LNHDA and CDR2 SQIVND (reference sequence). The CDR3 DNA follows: TGTGCCAGTACAGGAGGACAGGGTGTCAGAAATCAGCCCCAGCATTTT. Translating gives CASTGGQGVRNQPQHF. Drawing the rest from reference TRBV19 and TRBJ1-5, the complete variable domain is DGGITQSPKYLFRKEGQNVTLSCEQNLNHDAMYWYRQDPGQGLRLIYYSQIVNDFQKGDIAEGYSVSREKKESFPLTVTSAQKNPTAFYLCASTGGQGVRNQPQHFGDGTRLSIL.

As DNA, the CDR3 is TGTGCCAGTAGTAGACAGGGGTACACCGGGGAGCTGTTTTTT. It translates to CASSRQGYTGELFF. This sequence joins TRBV19 and TRBJ2-2, with 8 bases lining up with TRBD1. V lost 4 bases and J lost 3; bases outside the gene matches: 1. CDR1 is LNHDA, CDR2 SQIVND, per germline (reference sequence). There are 14 residues in the CDR3.

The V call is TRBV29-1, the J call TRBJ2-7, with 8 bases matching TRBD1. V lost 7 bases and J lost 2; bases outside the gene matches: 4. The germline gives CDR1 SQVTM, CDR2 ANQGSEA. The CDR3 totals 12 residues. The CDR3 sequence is CSARDRPYEQYF. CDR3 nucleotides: TGCAGCGCTCGGGACAGGCCCTACGAGCAGTACTTC.

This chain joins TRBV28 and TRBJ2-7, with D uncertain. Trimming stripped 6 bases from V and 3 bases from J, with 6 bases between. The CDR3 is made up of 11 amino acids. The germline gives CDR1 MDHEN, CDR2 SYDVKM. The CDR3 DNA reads TGTGCCAGCAGCGCGGACTACGAGCAGTACTTC. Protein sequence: CASSADYEQYF.

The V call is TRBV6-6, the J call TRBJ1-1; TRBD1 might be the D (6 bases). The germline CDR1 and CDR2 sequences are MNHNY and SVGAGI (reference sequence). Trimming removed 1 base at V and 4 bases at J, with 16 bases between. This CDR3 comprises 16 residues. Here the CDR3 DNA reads TGTGCCAGCAGTTACTTCCCTGGGGGGGCGCCCACTGAAGCTTTCTTT. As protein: CASSYFPGGAPTEAFF.

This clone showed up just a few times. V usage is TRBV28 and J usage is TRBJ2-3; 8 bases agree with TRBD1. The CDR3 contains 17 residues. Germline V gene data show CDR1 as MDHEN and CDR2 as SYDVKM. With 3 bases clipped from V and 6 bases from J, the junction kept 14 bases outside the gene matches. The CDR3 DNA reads TGTGCCAGCAGTTTCTGGTTTCTCGACAGGGGATCGGATACGCAGTATTTT. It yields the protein CASSFWFLDRGSDTQYF.

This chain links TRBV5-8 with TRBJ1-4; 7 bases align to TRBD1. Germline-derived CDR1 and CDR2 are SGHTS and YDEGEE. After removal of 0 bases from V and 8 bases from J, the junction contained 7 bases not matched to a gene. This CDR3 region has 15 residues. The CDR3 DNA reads TGTGCCAGCAGCTTGGTCGACAGGGCGGGCGAAAAACTGTTTTTT. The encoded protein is CASSLVDRAGEKLFF.

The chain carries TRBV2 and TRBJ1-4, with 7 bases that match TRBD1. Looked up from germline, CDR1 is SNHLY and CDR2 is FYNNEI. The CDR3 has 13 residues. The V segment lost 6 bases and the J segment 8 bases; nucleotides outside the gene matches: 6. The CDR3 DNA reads TGTGCCAGCAGCCCCCAGGGGGGAGAAAAACTGTTTTTT. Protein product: CASSPQGGEKLFF.

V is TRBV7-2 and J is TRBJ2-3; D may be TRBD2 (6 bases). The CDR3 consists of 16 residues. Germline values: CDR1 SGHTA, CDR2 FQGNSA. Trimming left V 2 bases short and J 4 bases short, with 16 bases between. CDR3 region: CASSLWRDFHSDTQYF. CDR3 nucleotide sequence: TGTGCCAGCAGCTTATGGCGGGACTTCCACTCAGATACGCAGTATTTT.

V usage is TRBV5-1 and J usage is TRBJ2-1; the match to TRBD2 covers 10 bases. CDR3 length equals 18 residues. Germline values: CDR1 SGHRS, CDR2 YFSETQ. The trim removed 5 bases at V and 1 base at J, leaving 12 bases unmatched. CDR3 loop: CASRGSGRAGTSYNEQFF. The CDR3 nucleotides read TGCGCCAGCAGGGGCAGCGGGAGGGCCGGGACTTCCTACAATGAGCAGTTCTTC.

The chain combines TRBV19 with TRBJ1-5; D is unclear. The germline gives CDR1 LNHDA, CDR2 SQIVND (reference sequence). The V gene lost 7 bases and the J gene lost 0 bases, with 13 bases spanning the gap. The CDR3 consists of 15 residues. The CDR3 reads CASNGRKYSNQPQHF. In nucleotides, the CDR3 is TGTGCCAGTAATGGCAGAAAATATAGCAATCAGCCCCAGCATTTT.

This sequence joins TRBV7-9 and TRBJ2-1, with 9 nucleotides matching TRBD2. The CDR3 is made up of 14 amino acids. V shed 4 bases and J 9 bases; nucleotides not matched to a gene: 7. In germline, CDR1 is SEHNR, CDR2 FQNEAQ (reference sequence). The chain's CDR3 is CASSSIIAGVEQFF. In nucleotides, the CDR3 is TGTGCCAGCAGCTCTATCATAGCGGGAGTTGAGCAGTTCTTC.

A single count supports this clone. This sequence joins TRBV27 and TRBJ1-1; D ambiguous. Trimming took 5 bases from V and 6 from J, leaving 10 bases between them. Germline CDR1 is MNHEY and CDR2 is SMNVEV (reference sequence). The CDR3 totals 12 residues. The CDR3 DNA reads TGTGCCAGCAGTCCCCCTGGCCCTGAAGCTTTCTTT. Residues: CASSPPGPEAFF.

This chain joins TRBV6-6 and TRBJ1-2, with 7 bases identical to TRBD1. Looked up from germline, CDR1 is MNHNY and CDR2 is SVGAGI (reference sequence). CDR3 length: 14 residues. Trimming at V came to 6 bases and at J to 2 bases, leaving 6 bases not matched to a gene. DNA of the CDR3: TGTGCCAGCAGCCCACAGGGGCCCAACTATGGCTACACCTTC. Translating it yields CASSPQGPNYGYTF.

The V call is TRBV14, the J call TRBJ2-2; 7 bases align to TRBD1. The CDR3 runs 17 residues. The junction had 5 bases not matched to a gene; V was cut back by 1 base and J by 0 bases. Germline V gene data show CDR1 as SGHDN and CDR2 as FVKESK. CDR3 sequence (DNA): TGTGCCAGCAGCCAAGTCAAGGGACAGACGAACACCGGGGAGCTGTTTTTT. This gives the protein CASSQVKGQTNTGELFF.

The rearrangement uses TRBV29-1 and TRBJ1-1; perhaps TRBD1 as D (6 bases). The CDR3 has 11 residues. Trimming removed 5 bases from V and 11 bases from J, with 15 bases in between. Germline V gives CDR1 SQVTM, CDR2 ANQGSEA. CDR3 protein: CSVTQGSGAFF. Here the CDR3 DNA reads TGCAGCGTTACTCAGGGGTCCGGGGCTTTCTTT.

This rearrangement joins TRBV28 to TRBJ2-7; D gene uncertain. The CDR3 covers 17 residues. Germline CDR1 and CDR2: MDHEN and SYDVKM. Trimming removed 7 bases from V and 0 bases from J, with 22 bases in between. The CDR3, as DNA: TGTGCCAGCACCCCCCTCCGATCAAGCGCCCGCTCCTACGAGCAGTACTTC. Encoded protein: CASTPLRSSARSYEQYF.